Listed below are T cell receptor beta chains from one sample, sequenced in a study of blood T cell repertoires in COVID-19. TCRdb's copy holds only in-frame clones and misses some; the assay was immunoSEQ multiplex PCR. The sample yields tens of thousands of clones, about nine tenths seen once. The specimen sequenced was peripheral blood. The source of these receptors is a human donor in a cohort sampled during active COVID-19. The CDR3 runs from the conserved cysteine through the conserved F or W. The D gene is left open where the match is weak. Size tells how often a clone was seen (once, few, many) or the class of an expanded clone, and some rows leave it out.

D	V	length	J	size	DNA	CDR3
-	TRBV7-9	14	TRBJ2-3	-	TGTGCCAGCAGCAGGGAGGGGGACACAGATACGCAGTATTTT	CASSREGDTDTQYF
-	TRBV7-2	14	TRBJ1-2	once	TGTGCCAGCAGCTTTAACAGAGCTAACTATGGCTACACCTTC	CASSFNRANYGYTF
-	TRBV3-1/TRBV3-2	15	TRBJ1-2	-	TGTGCCAGCAGCCAAAGGACTGATGCTAACTATGGCTACACCTTC	CASSQRTDANYGYTF
-	TRBV3-1/TRBV3-2	15	TRBJ2-4	-	TGTGCCAGCAGCCAAGATCCAACAGGGCAGGACATTCAGTACTTC	CASSQDPTGQDIQYF
TRBD2	TRBV5-1	18	TRBJ2-2	-	TGCGCCAGCAGCTTGTCTCCCAGCGGGGGGTTGAACACCGGGGAGCTGTTTTTT	CASSLSPSGGLNTGELFF
TRBD1	TRBV5-5	16	TRBJ2-1	-	TGTGCCAGCAGCTTGGGGGTGACAGGGATGTACAATGAGCAGTTCTTC	CASSLGVTGMYNEQFF
-	TRBV18	15	TRBJ1-1	-	TGTGCCAGCTCGCGGGTACAAACGGGGGAGTTGGAAGCTTTCTTT	CASSRVQTGELEAFF
TRBD2	TRBV5-6	14	TRBJ2-7	-	TGTGCCAGCAGCTTCCGGGGGGTCGCCTACGAGCAGTACTTC	CASSFRGVAYEQYF
TRBD2	TRBV7-7	17	TRBJ2-5	-	TGTGCCAGCAGCTTAGGGGCCGGCGGGAGTCGGCAAGAGACCCAGTACTTC	CASSLGAGGSRQETQYF
-	TRBV2	15	TRBJ1-1	-	TGTGCCAGCAGTGAAGGAGGGGGATTCAACACTGAAGCTTTCTTT	CASSEGGGFNTEAFF
TRBD1	TRBV5-4	14	TRBJ1-2	-	TGTGCCAGCAGCGGAGCGGGGACAGGGTTTGGCTACACCTTC	CASSGAGTGFGYTF
-	TRBV21-1	15	TRBJ1-5	-	TGTGCCAGCAGACCGGGACAGGGGCCGCCGCGGCCCCAGCATTTT	CASRPGQGPPRPQHF
-	TRBV3-1/TRBV3-2	16	TRBJ1-2	-	TGTGCCAGCAGCCAAGATTACCGAACAGACAACTATGGCTACACCTTC	CASSQDYRTDNYGYTF
-	TRBV4-1	16	TRBJ2-3	-	TGCGCCAGCAGCCCCGGGGGTAGCGGATACACAGATACGCAGTATTTT	CASSPGGSGYTDTQYF
-	TRBV2	14	TRBJ1-2	-	TGTGCCAGCACCCGCGAAGCGGTTAACTATGGCTACACCTTC	CASTREAVNYGYTF
-	TRBV7-8	17	TRBJ2-3	once	TGTGCCAGCAGCCAGGGGGAGACGGGAGGATTTTCGGATACGCAGTATTTT	CASSQGETGGFSDTQYF
TRBD1	TRBV19	15	TRBJ2-3	-	TGTGCCAGTAGTATCCCCAGGGGGCGCGCAGATACGCAGTATTTT	CASSIPRGRADTQYF
-	TRBV7-8	14	TRBJ1-2	-	TGTGCCAGCAGCCCCGACAGCGCTAACTATGGCTACACCTTC	CASSPDSANYGYTF
TRBD1	TRBV29-1	12	TRBJ1-2	once	TGCAGCGTTCGGACAGGGAGCTATGGCTACACCTTC	CSVRTGSYGYTF
TRBD2	TRBV4-1	17	TRBJ2-5	-	TGCGCCAGCAGCCAAGATCTAAGCGGGGAACGCCAAGAGACCCAGTACTTC	CASSQDLSGERQETQYF
-	TRBV14	16	TRBJ1-1	-	TGTGCCAGCAGCCAAGAACGTTTCCGGGGGTCGGCTGAAGCTTTCTTT	CASSQERFRGSAEAFF
-	TRBV19	15	TRBJ2-5	-	TGTGCCAGTAGCCCTACCACAGGGTGGGGAGAGACCCAGTACTTC	CASSPTTGWGETQYF
TRBD1	TRBV3-1/TRBV3-2	16	TRBJ2-7	-	TGTGCCAGCAGCCACAAAACAGGGGGTCACACCTACGAGCAGTACTTC	CASSHKTGGHTYEQYF
TRBD1	TRBV7-9	15	TRBJ2-3	-	TGTGCCAGCAGCTATGGGACAGGGGGAATAGATACGCAGTATTTT	CASSYGTGGIDTQYF
-	TRBV7-2	13	TRBJ2-7	-	TGTGCCAGCAGCTTAGGGAGACAGGAGAGGACATACTTC	CASSLGRQERTYF
TRBD1	TRBV5-5	16	TRBJ1-1	-	TGTGCCAGCAGCCAATTACTACAGGGGAGCGCCCCTGAAGCTTTCTTT	CASSQLLQGSAPEAFF
TRBD2	TRBV7-2	15	TRBJ2-5	-	TGTGCCAGCAGCTTAGGGAGCGGGAGCGCAGAGACCCAGTACTTC	CASSLGSGSAETQYF
-	TRBV19	12	TRBJ2-5	-	TGTGCCAGTAGTGCCAGCCAAGAGACCCAGTACTTC	CASSASQETQYF
TRBD2	TRBV4-3	15	TRBJ2-1	-	TGCGCCAGCAGCCCTTCTAGCGGGGGGATTAATGAGCAGTTCTTC	CASSPSSGGINEQFF
-	TRBV12-2	19	TRBJ2-2	-	TGTGCAAGTCGCTTTGAGGGGGCTAGCGGGAGCGAGGACACCGGGGAGCTGTTTTTT	CASRFEGASGSEDTGELFF
-	TRBV28	16	TRBJ1-1	-	TGTGCCAGCAGTTTATGGGAAGGGGTAGCAGGCACTGAAGCTTTCTTT	CASSLWEGVAGTEAFF
-	TRBV4-1	15	TRBJ1-1	-	TGCGCCAGCAGCCTATTATGGACAGAGAACACTGAAGCTTTCTTT	CASSLLWTENTEAFF
-	TRBV7-2	13	TRBJ2-7	-	TGTGCCAGCAGCTTGGACTTATACTACGAGCAGTACTTC	CASSLDLYYEQYF
TRBD1	TRBV7-2	16	TRBJ1-3	-	TGTGCCAGCAGCTGGACACAGGGGGCGCGTGGAAACACCATATATTTT	CASSWTQGARGNTIYF
-	TRBV6-6	13	TRBJ2-7	-	TGTGCCAGCAGTTACCAGGGTTATTTCGAGCAGTACTTC	CASSYQGYFEQYF
-	TRBV7-2	14	TRBJ2-2	-	TGTGCCAGCATCGCAATCGGGAACACCGGGGAGCTGTTTTTT	CASIAIGNTGELFF
TRBD2	TRBV11-3	16	TRBJ2-5	-	TGTGCCAGCAGCTTAGGAAGTAGCGGGAGAGGGGAGACCCAGTACTTC	CASSLGSSGRGETQYF
-	TRBV7-9	15	TRBJ1-4	-	TGTGCCAGCAGCTTAGCGTGGCAGGGCAGGGAAAAACTGTTTTTT	CASSLAWQGREKLFF
TRBD1	TRBV10-3	15	TRBJ2-7	-	TGTGCCATCAGTGAGTCAGGGGACAGATCCTACGAGCAGTACTTC	CAISESGDRSYEQYF
-	TRBV7-9	15	TRBJ1-1	few	TGTGCCAGCAGCTTCCCCAGGGTGGTAGGCACTGAAGCTTTCTTT	CASSFPRVVGTEAFF
-	TRBV7-3	15	TRBJ1-2	-	TGTGCCAGCAGCAAAACGGGGCACAGGGATGGTGGCTACACCTTC	CASSKTGHRDGGYTF
TRBD2	TRBV6-1	16	TRBJ2-7	-	TGTGCCAGCAGTGAAGCCCATTTAGCGGGCGCCTCGGTGCAGTACTTC	CASSEAHLAGASVQYF
TRBD1	TRBV10-3	15	TRBJ1-1	-	TGTGCCATCCATACGACAGGGATCGGGGACACTGAAGCTTTCTTT	CAIHTTGIGDTEAFF
TRBD1	TRBV6-5	14	TRBJ1-4	many	TGTGCCAGCAGAGGACAGGCATGGGTCGAAAAACTGTTTTTT	CASRGQAWVEKLFF
TRBD2	TRBV24-1	16	TRBJ2-3	few	TGTGCCACCAGTGATCCCGGACTAGGCCCTTCGGGGACGCAGTATTTT	CATSDPGLGPSGTQYF
TRBD1	TRBV11-2	15	TRBJ1-4	-	TGTGCCAGCAGCCCAGGACAGGCTAGTGGTGAAAAACTGTTTTTT	CASSPGQASGEKLFF
TRBD1	TRBV5-6	16	TRBJ1-4	-	TGTGCCAGCAGCTTCGAACAGGGGGCAACTAATGAAAAACTGTTTTTT	CASSFEQGATNEKLFF
TRBD1	TRBV30	15	TRBJ2-5	-	TGTGCCTGGAGTGAAACCCTAGGGGGCGGGGAGACCCAGTACTTC	CAWSETLGGGETQYF
-	TRBV30	15	TRBJ1-2	-	TGTGCCTGGAGTGTTCCTCTGGACAGCAACTATGGCTACACCTTC	CAWSVPLDSNYGYTF
-	TRBV2	13	TRBJ2-7	-	TGTGCCAGCAGTAGGCAGGTCTCCTACGAGCAGTACTTC	CASSRQVSYEQYF
TRBD1	TRBV3-1/TRBV3-2	15	TRBJ2-7	-	TGTGCCAGCAGCCAGACCCTCGGGACAGGGGACGAGCAGTACTTC	CASSQTLGTGDEQYF
-	TRBV2	13	TRBJ1-6	-	TGTGCCAGCAGTGAAGACAGGGATTCACCCCTCCACTTT	CASSEDRDSPLHF
-	TRBV20-1	14	TRBJ1-1	-	TGCAGTGCTAGTTTGGGGGGACGGAACACTGAAGCTTTCTTT	CSASLGGRNTEAFF